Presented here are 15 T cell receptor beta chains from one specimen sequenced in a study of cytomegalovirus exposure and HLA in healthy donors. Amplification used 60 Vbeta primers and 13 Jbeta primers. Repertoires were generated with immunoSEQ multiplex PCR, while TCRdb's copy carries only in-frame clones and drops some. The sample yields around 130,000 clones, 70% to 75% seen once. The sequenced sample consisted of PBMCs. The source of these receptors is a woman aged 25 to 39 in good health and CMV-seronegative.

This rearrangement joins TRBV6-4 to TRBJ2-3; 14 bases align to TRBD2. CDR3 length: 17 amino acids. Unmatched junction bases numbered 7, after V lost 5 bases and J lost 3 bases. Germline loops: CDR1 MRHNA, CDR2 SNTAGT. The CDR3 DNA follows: TGTGCCAGCAGTCGGGGACTAGCGGGAGTTGGGACAGATACGCAGTATTTT. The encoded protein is CASSRGLAGVGTDTQYF.

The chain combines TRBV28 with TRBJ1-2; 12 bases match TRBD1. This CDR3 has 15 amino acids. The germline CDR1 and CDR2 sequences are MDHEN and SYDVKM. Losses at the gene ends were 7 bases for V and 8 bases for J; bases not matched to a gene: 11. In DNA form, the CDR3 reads TGTGCCAGCACCCTACCGGGACAGGGGGCGCGGGGCTACACCTTC. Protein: CASTLPGQGARGYTF.

DNA of the CDR3: TGCGCCAGCAGCTTCGGAGCGGGGGGGATGGAGACCCAGTACTTC. It encodes CASSFGAGGMETQYF. This sequence joins TRBV5-1 and TRBJ2-5, with 10 nucleotides matching TRBD2. The CDR3 covers 15 residues. From germline, CDR1 is SGHRS and CDR2 YFSETQ. With 2 bases clipped from V and 5 bases from J, the junction kept 6 bases outside the gene matches.

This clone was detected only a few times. The CDR3 sequence: CASTSGGEGDTQYF. The CDR3 bases are TGTGCCAGCACTTCCGGGGGGGAGGGAGATACGCAGTATTTT. V gene TRBV28 combines with J gene TRBJ2-3, with 8 bases that match TRBD2. V dropped 7 bases and J dropped 5; count of bases not matched to a gene: 8. Germline assignment: CDR1 MDHEN and CDR2 SYDVKM. The CDR3 runs to 14 residues. Supplemented by reference TRBV28 and TRBJ2-3, the full variable domain reads DVKVTQSSRYLVKRTGEKVFLECVQDMDHENMFWYRQDPGLGLRLIYFSYDVKMKEKGDIPEGYSVSREKKERFSLILESASTNQTSMYLCASTSGGEGDTQYFGPGTRLTVL.

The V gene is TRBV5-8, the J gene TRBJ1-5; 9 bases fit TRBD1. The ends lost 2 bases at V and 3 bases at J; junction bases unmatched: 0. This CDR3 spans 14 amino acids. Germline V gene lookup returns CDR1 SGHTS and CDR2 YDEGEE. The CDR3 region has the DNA TGTGCCAGCAGCTTACAGGGGGCCAATCAGCCCCAGCATTTT. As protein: CASSLQGANQPQHF. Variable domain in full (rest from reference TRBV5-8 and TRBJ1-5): EAGVTQSPTHLIKTRGQQATLRCSPISGHTSVYWYQQALGLGLQFLLWYDEGEERNRGNFPPRFSGRQFPNYSSELNVNALELEDSALYLCASSLQGANQPQHFGDGTRLSIL.

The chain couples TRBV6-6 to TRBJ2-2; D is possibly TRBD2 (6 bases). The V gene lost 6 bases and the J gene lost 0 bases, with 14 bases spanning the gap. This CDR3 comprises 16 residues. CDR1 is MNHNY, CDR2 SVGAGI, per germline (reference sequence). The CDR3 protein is CASSLYPGANTGELFF. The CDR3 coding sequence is TGTGCCAGCAGCCTCTACCCGGGGGCGAACACCGGGGAGCTGTTTTTT.

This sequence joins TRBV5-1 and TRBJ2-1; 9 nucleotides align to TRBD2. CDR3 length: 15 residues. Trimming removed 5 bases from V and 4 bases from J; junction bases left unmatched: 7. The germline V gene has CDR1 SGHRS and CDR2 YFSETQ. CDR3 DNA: TGCGCCAGCAGTCCCGGGACTAGCCGGTACAATGAGCAGTTCTTC. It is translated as CASSPGTSRYNEQFF.

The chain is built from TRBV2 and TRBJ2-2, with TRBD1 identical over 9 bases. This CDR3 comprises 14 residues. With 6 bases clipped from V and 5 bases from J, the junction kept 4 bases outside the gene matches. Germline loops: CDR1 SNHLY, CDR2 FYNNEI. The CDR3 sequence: CASRGQGRTGELFF. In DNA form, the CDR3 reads TGTGCCAGCAGGGGACAGGGAAGGACCGGGGAGCTGTTTTTT.

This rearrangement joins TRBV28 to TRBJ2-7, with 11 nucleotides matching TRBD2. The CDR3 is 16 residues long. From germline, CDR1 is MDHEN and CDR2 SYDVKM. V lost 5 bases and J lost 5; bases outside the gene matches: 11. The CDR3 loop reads CASSPRLAGSRNEQYF. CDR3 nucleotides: TGTGCCAGCAGTCCACGACTAGCGGGATCGAGGAACGAGCAGTACTTC.

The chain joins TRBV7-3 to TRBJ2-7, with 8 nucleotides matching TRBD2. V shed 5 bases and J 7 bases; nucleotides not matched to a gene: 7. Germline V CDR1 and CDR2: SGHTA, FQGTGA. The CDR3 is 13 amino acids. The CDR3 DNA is TGTGCCAGCAGCCAAGGACTAGCTGGGGAGCAGTACTTC. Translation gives CASSQGLAGEQYF.

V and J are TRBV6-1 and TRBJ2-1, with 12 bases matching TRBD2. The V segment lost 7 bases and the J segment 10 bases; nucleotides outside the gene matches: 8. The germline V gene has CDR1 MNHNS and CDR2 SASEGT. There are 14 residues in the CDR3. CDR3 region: CASKTSGGSGEQFF. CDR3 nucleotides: TGTGCCAGCAAAACTAGCGGGGGGTCGGGGGAGCAGTTCTTC.

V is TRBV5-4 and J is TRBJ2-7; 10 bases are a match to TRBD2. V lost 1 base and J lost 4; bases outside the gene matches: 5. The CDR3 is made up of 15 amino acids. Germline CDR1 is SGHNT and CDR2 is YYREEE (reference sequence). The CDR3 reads CASSLRPSGGYEQYF. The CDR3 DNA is TGTGCCAGCAGCTTGAGGCCTAGCGGGGGATACGAGCAGTACTTC.

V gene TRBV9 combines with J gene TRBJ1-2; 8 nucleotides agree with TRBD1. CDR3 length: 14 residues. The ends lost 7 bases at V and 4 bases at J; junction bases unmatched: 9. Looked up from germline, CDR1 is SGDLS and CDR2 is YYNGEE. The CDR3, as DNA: TGTGCCAGCTCGCCGGGACAGGCATCCTATGGCTACACCTTC. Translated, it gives CASSPGQASYGYTF.

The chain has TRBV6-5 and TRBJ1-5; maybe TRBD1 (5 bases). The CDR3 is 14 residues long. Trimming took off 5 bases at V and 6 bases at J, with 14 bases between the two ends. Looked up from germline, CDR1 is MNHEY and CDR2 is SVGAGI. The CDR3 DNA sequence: TGTGCCAGCAGTGAACTCCCAACAGGTCAGCCCCAGCATTTT. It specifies CASSELPTGQPQHF.

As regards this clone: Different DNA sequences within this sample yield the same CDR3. The CDR3 here is CASSRKGEAEAFF. CDR3 DNA sequence: TGTGCCAGCAGTAGGAAGGGGGAAGCTGAAGCTTTCTTT. The V gene is TRBV6-4, the J gene TRBJ1-1; TRBD1 is a possible D gene (6 bases). The V end was cut by 5 bases, the J end by 6 bases, with 13 bases between. Germline V gene sequence: CDR1 MRHNA, CDR2 SNTAGT. This CDR3 has 13 amino acids.